A single sample is the source of the 21 T cell receptor beta chains below, sequenced in a study of beta chain features in type 1 diabetes. The entirety of the isolated RNA underwent reverse transcription, so expressed TCRB transcripts were sequenced. The protocol was immunoSEQ multiplex PCR, while the TCRdb copy is restricted to in-frame clones and leaves out a portion. The sample lists roughly 230,000 clones; roughly 9.6% were seen once. Sequencing was done on a sample of naive CD4+ T cells from blood. These receptors came from a young woman in good health.

A few counts support this clone. The gene calls are TRBV5-6 and TRBJ2-2; possibly TRBD2 for D (6 bases). The CDR3 is 15 residues long. V was shortened by 1 base and J by 2 bases, with 9 bases between the two germline ends. From germline, CDR1 is SGHDT and CDR2 YYEEEE. Written as DNA, the CDR3 is TGTGCCAGCAGCTTGCAGGGACTCAACACCGGGGAGCTGTTTTTT. This gives the protein CASSLQGLNTGELFF. The full variable domain, in which reference TRBV5-6 and TRBJ2-2 provide the parts outside the CDR3, is DAGVTQSPTHLIKTRGQQVTLRCSPKSGHDTVSWYQQALGQGPQFIFQYYEEEERQRGNFPDRFSGHQFPNYSSELNVNALLLGDSALYLCASSLQGLNTGELFFGEGSRLTVL.

The V call is TRBV5-1, the J call TRBJ2-1; 15 bases agree with TRBD2. CDR3 length: 15 amino acids. The germline V gene encodes CDR1 SGHRS and CDR2 YFSETQ. V lost 4 bases to trimming and J lost 7 bases; unmatched junction nucleotides: 3. The CDR3 sequence: CASSTGLAGGNEQFF. The CDR3 bases are TGCGCCAGCAGCACGGGACTAGCGGGAGGTAATGAGCAGTTCTTC.

There are a few counts of this clone. The chain couples TRBV4-1 to TRBJ1-5, with a tentative D call TRBD1 (6 bases). This CDR3 has 16 residues. Per the germline V gene, CDR1 is MGHRA and CDR2 is YSYEKL. Trimming cost V 1 base and J 3 bases, with 13 bases left between them. CDR3 region: CASSQAAGAANQPQHF. The CDR3 nucleotides are TGCGCCAGCAGCCAAGCGGCAGGGGCGGCCAATCAGCCCCAGCATTTT.

The V call is TRBV5-4, the J call TRBJ2-7, with 8 bases that match TRBD1. The germline V gene has CDR1 SGHNT and CDR2 YYREEE (reference sequence). This CDR3 contains 14 residues. Trimming at V came to 2 bases and at J to 5 bases, leaving 6 bases not matched to a gene. CDR3 in amino acids: CASSFRTGFNEQYF. DNA of the CDR3: TGTGCCAGCAGCTTCCGGACAGGGTTCAACGAGCAGTACTTC.

The genes are TRBV6-4 and TRBJ1-6; TRBD1 is a possible D gene (6 bases). The CDR3 totals 15 residues. CDR1 and CDR2 from the germline V gene are MRHNA and SNTAGT. The V gene lost 6 bases and the J gene lost 5 bases, with 14 bases spanning the gap. As DNA, the CDR3 is TGTGCCAGCAGATCACAGGGAGCCCATAATTCACCCCTCCACTTT. It encodes CASRSQGAHNSPLHF.

The sample holds a few counts of this clone. The chain combines TRBV7-9 with TRBJ1-5; D not certain. The V and J ends lost 5 bases and 4 bases respectively, with 6 bases between them. Per the germline V gene, CDR1 is SEHNR and CDR2 is FQNEAQ (reference sequence). The CDR3 has 12 amino acids. The CDR3 DNA reads TGTGCCAGCAGCCCAGGAAATCAGCCCCAGCATTTT. Encoded protein: CASSPGNQPQHF.

A few counts support this clone. The rearrangement links TRBV2 to TRBJ1-5, with 8 bases fitting TRBD1. This CDR3 region has 14 residues. V lost 6 bases to trimming and J lost 5 bases; unmatched junction nucleotides: 6. Per the germline V gene, CDR1 is SNHLY and CDR2 is FYNNEI. The CDR3 coding sequence is TGTGCCAGCAGGGTGACAGGGGTCGATCAGCCCCAGCATTTT. Its protein product is CASRVTGVDQPQHF.

This chain links TRBV5-1 with TRBJ1-1; perhaps TRBD1 as D (6 bases). V was clipped by 2 bases and J by 1 base, with 12 bases between them. The CDR3 has 15 residues. Germline V gives CDR1 SGHRS, CDR2 YFSETQ. The chain's CDR3 is CASSFMDSPNTEAFF. CDR3 sequence (DNA): TGCGCCAGCAGCTTTATGGACAGTCCGAACACTGAAGCTTTCTTT.

Only a few counts were recorded for this clone. V and J are TRBV4-2 and TRBJ1-1; D gene ambiguous. In germline, CDR1 is LGHNA, CDR2 YNFKEQ. The length of the CDR3 is 13 residues. Trimming took 4 bases from V and 4 from J, leaving 10 bases between them. The CDR3: CASSPAEATEAFF. Here the CDR3 DNA reads TGTGCCAGCAGCCCCGCCGAGGCCACTGAAGCTTTCTTT.

This chain's CDR3 is CASSFRGTGNQPQHF. DNA for the CDR3: TGTGCCAGCAGCTTCAGGGGTACGGGCAATCAGCCCCAGCATTTT. The rearrangement uses TRBV27 and TRBJ1-5, with D tentatively TRBD1 (6 bases). The V end was cut by 6 bases, the J end by 2 bases, with 14 bases between. This CDR3 comprises 15 residues. Germline V lookup: CDR1 MNHEY, CDR2 SMNVEV (reference sequence).

This clone has only a few counts. This CDR3 is CASRQGLTGTEAFF. The CDR3 DNA is TGTGCCAGCCGGCAGGGGCTGACGGGCACTGAAGCTTTCTTT. The rearrangement links TRBV11-2 to TRBJ1-1; possibly TRBD1 for D (6 bases). The V end was cut by 8 bases, the J end by 4 bases, with 17 bases between. The CDR3 has 14 amino acids. CDR1 and CDR2 from the germline V gene are SGHAT and FQNNGV.

The rearrangement links TRBV27 to TRBJ2-5; D might be TRBD2 (6 bases). TRBJ2-7 matches the DNA end more closely, so the J call is doubtful. Looked up from germline, CDR1 is MNHEY and CDR2 is SMNVEV (reference sequence). The CDR3 extends over 14 amino acids. The chain's CDR3 is CASSLLGGRYEQYF. The CDR3 DNA is TGTGCCAGCAGTTTACTTGGGGGGAGGTACGAGCAGTACTTC.

The chain has TRBV29-1 and TRBJ1-2; D ambiguous. The CDR3 is made up of 11 amino acids. Germline V lookup: CDR1 SQVTM, CDR2 ANQGSEA. Trimming took off 7 bases at V and 8 bases at J, with 14 bases between the two ends. The CDR3 sequence: CSARGSGGYTF. The DNA for the CDR3 is TGCAGCGCCCGGGGTTCGGGAGGCTACACCTTC.

The chain employs TRBV14 and TRBJ1-2; weak D call: TRBD1 (5 bases). CDR1 is SGHDN, CDR2 FVKESK, per germline. With 3 bases removed from V and 6 bases from J, the gap between germline ends came to 8 bases. The CDR3 spans 12 residues. CDR3 in amino acids: CASSQGGNGYTF. CDR3 DNA sequence: TGTGCCAGCAGCCAGGGGGGTAATGGCTACACCTTC.

This clone came up a few times. The chain carries TRBV12-5 and TRBJ2-7; perhaps TRBD1 as D (6 bases). V lost 4 bases and J 4 bases, leaving 17 bases between the germline ends. Germline assignment: CDR1 LGHNT and CDR2 FRNRAP. This CDR3 is 15 amino acids long. The CDR3 spells CASGSPYREGYEQYF. DNA of the CDR3: TGTGCTAGTGGTTCGCCTTACAGGGAAGGTTACGAGCAGTACTTC.

There are a few counts of this clone. One end of the junction fails to match germline, which may point to a read error. This chain joins TRBV7-7 and TRBJ1-2; possible D gene TRBD1, 6 bases. This CDR3 is built from 13 residues. Looked up from germline, CDR1 is SSHAT and CDR2 is FNYEAQ (reference sequence). The CDR3 DNA reads as TGTGCTAGCAGCCGACAGGAACGTAGCGGCTACACCTTC. It encodes CASSRQERSGYTF. The full variable domain, its missing parts supplied by reference TRBV7-7 and TRBJ1-2, is GAGVSQSPRYKVTKRGQDVTLRCDPISSHATLYWYQQALGQGPEFLTYFNYEAQPDKSGLPSDRFSAERPEGSISTLTIQRTEQRDSAMYRCASSRQERSGYTFGSGTRLTVV.

This chain uses TRBV18 with TRBJ1-1, with a tentative D call TRBD1 (5 bases). The V and J ends lost 1 base and 1 base respectively, with 7 bases between them. The germline gives CDR1 KGHSH, CDR2 LQKENI. The CDR3 length is 14 residues. The CDR3: CASSPRTKNTEAFF. CDR3 nucleotides: TGTGCCAGCTCACCACGGACAAAGAACACTGAAGCTTTCTTT.

This clone was counted a few times. This chain connects TRBV6-5 to TRBJ1-1; D is undetermined. V lost 7 bases and J 1 base, leaving 7 bases between the germline ends. The germline CDR1 and CDR2 sequences are MNHEY and SVGAGI. This CDR3 is 12 amino acids long. The chain's CDR3 is CASNNPNTEAFF. The CDR3, as DNA: TGTGCCAGCAACAACCCGAACACTGAAGCTTTCTTT.

This rearrangement joins TRBV5-1 to TRBJ1-1; a possible D gene is TRBD1 (6 bases). V was shortened by 4 bases and J by 0 bases, with 10 bases between the two germline ends. Germline values: CDR1 SGHRS, CDR2 YFSETQ. The CDR3 is 14 residues long. The CDR3 DNA reads TGCGCCAGCAGCCCGGACAGAATGAACACTGAAGCTTTCTTT. Amino acids: CASSPDRMNTEAFF.

This clone was seen more than once but under ten times. The CDR3 loop is CASSYSTGTVNTEAFF. The DNA for the CDR3 is TGTGCCAGCAGTTACTCGACAGGGACTGTGAACACTGAAGCTTTCTTT. V gene TRBV6-6 combines with J gene TRBJ1-1, with TRBD1 matching over 7 bases. The trim removed 0 bases at V and 0 bases at J, leaving 4 bases unmatched. There are 16 residues in the CDR3. CDR1 is MNHNY, CDR2 SVGAGI, per germline (reference sequence).

The genes are TRBV9 and TRBJ1-1; TRBD1 aligns across 7 bases. V shed 2 bases and J 4 bases; nucleotides not matched to a gene: 11. Germline V lookup: CDR1 SGDLS, CDR2 YYNGEE. This CDR3 contains 16 residues. As DNA, the CDR3 is TGTGCCAGCAGCGTGGGCTCCGGGACAGCCCTCACTGAAGCTTTCTTT. Translated, it gives CASSVGSGTALTEAFF.